The 6 T cell receptor beta chains below were found in one sample sequenced in a study of identical twins. Each CDR3 protein is one row after TCRdb ran MiXCR on the 5' RACE reads. Of about 530,000 distinct CDR3 sequences in the sample, around 15% were seen once. These same records also appear under a second study, on yellow fever vaccine responses in identical twins.

Sequenced material: CD4+ T cells sorted from blood. These receptors were collected from a woman aged 18-35 years in good health.

V and J are TRBV7-8 and TRBJ2-1, with no clear D. This CDR3 region has 16 residues. Germline V CDR1 and CDR2: SGHVS, FQNEAQ. V was cut by 0 bases and J by 2 bases, with 11 bases left in between. The CDR3 protein is CASSLASSGPYNEQFF. CDR3 nucleotide sequence: TGTGCCAGCAGCTTAGCGTCTTCAGGACCCTACAATGAGCAGTTCTTC. The variable domain in full, with the rest retrieved from reference TRBV7-8 and TRBJ2-1, is GAGVSQSPRYKVAKRGQDVALRCDPISGHVSLFWYQQALGQGPEFLTYFQNEAQLDKSGLPSDRFFAERPEGSVSTLKIQRTQQEDSAVYLCASSLASSGPYNEQFFGPGTRLTVL.

The chain carries TRBV7-6 and TRBJ1-1; D unclear. V gave up 1 base and J gave up 2 bases, with 8 bases separating them. The CDR3 totals 14 residues. Germline V gene data show CDR1 as SGHVS and CDR2 as FNYEAQ. The CDR3 region is CASSLGWGNTEAFF. The CDR3 nucleotides read TGTGCCAGCAGCTTAGGATGGGGAAACACTGAAGCTTTCTTT.

The CDR3 is CASSYWVSSYNEQFF. CDR3 coding DNA: TGTGCCAGCAGTTACTGGGTAAGCTCCTACAATGAGCAGTTCTTC. The J gene is TRBJ2-1, the V gene TRBV6-5; D gene ambiguous. The CDR3 spans 15 residues. In germline, CDR1 is MNHEY, CDR2 SVGAGI. V dropped 1 base and J dropped 0 bases, with 7 bases sitting between them.

The V and J genes are TRBV12-3 or TRBV12-4 and TRBJ2-5; perhaps D is TRBD1 or TRBD2 (6 bases each). The CDR3 is made up of 17 amino acids. The ends were cut back, 3 bases at V and 2 bases at J, with 19 bases in the middle. For the CDR3, the DNA is TGTGCCAGCAGTTTCGGGGGCAGGCTGGTGTGGCAAGAGACCCAGTACTTC. It is translated as CASSFGGRLVWQETQYF.

This clonotype was seen just once. This sequence joins TRBV15 and TRBJ2-3, with D hard to call. The CDR3 covers 13 residues. Germline CDR1 LNHNV, CDR2 YYDKDF (reference sequence). The ends were cut back, 1 base at V and 6 bases at J, with 8 bases in the middle. The CDR3 nucleotides are TGTGCCACCAGCAGAGTACCCGTGGATACGCAGTATTTT. Translating gives CATSRVPVDTQYF. Variable domain in full (rest from reference TRBV15 and TRBJ2-3): DAMVIQNPRYQVTQFGKPVTLSCSQTLNHNVMYWYQQKSSQAPKLLFHYYDKDFNNEADTPDNFQSRRPNTSFCFLDIRSPGLGDTAMYLCATSRVPVDTQYFGPGTRLTVL.

The rearrangement links TRBV7-6 to TRBJ2-5, with D possibly TRBD2 on 6 matching bases. The CDR3 covers 16 residues. Trimming left V 0 bases short and J 3 bases short, with 14 bases between. Germline V lookup: CDR1 SGHVS, CDR2 FNYEAQ. CDR3: CASSLAHLAAKETQYF. Written as DNA, the CDR3 is TGTGCCAGCAGCTTAGCCCATTTAGCGGCAAAAGAGACCCAGTACTTC.